Below are 17 T cell receptor beta chains sequenced from a single sample in a study of identical twins. Each CDR3 protein is one row after TCRdb ran MiXCR on the 5' RACE reads. The profile shows some 500,000 distinct CDR3 sequences, just under 10% of them singletons. This sample also appeared in a second study, on yellow fever vaccine responses in identical twins.

Material for sequencing was PBMCs. Receptors originate from a woman aged 18 to 35 in good health.

This clonotype was picked up a small number of times. The chain joins TRBV10-3 to TRBJ2-1; D not certain. The V gene lost 3 bases and the J gene lost 0 bases, with 9 bases spanning the gap. This CDR3 comprises 15 residues. CDR1 and CDR2 from the germline V gene are ENHRY and SYGVKD. For the CDR3, the DNA is TGTGCCATCAGTGACCAGAGGAGCTCCTACAATGAGCAGTTCTTC. Its translation: CAISDQRSSYNEQFF.

In this sample, this clonotype turned up many times. CDR3 amino acids: CASSLGSGGSSTEAFF. For the CDR3, the DNA is TGTGCCAGCAGTTTAGGGTCAGGGGGCAGTAGCACTGAAGCTTTCTTT. The chain links TRBV12-3 or TRBV12-4 to TRBJ1-1; 8 nucleotides align to TRBD1. The trim removed 1 base at V and 4 bases at J, leaving 8 bases unmatched. CDR3 length: 16 residues.

This clonotype was counted at least ten times. The chain employs TRBV25-1 and TRBJ2-1, with TRBD2 matching 15 bases. Per the germline V gene, CDR1 is MGHDK and CDR2 is SYGVNS. With 8 bases clipped from V and 2 bases from J, the junction kept 7 bases outside the gene matches. The CDR3 has 17 residues. The CDR3 DNA follows: TGTGCCAGCGGAGGACTAGCGGGAGGGTTCCCCTACAATGAGCAGTTCTTC. Amino acids: CASGGLAGGFPYNEQFF.

There are a few counts of this clonotype. The genes are TRBV15 and TRBJ2-7; TRBD1 might be the D (6 bases). Trimming removed 1 base from V and 2 bases from J, with 12 bases in between. This CDR3 has 15 amino acids. Germline CDR1 reads LNHNV; CDR2 reads YYDKDF (reference sequence). The CDR3 protein is CATSRGQARTYEQYF. Written as DNA, the CDR3 is TGTGCCACCAGCAGAGGACAGGCTAGGACCTACGAGCAGTACTTC.

This clonotype has a count of ten or more. CDR3 sequence (DNA): TGTGCCACCAGCAGAGAGGCAGGGACAGGGGAGCACGGCTACACCTTC. Translating it yields CATSREAGTGEHGYTF. This chain uses TRBV15 with TRBJ1-2; 10 nucleotides align to TRBD1. The junction had 9 bases not matched to a gene; V was cut back by 0 bases and J by 8 bases. Germline assignment: CDR1 LNHNV and CDR2 YYDKDF (reference sequence). This CDR3 comprises 16 residues.

Ten or more counts support this clonotype. The chain is built from TRBV6-4 and TRBJ2-3, with TRBD1 as a possible D gene (6 bases). This CDR3 spans 13 amino acids. The V end lost 0 bases, the J end lost 6 bases, and 7 bases lay between the germline ends. Germline values: CDR1 MRHNA, CDR2 SNTAGT. This CDR3 is CASSDSRGDTQYF. The CDR3 nucleotides read TGTGCCAGCAGTGACTCGAGGGGGGATACGCAGTATTTT.

The genes are TRBV5-4 and TRBJ2-2; D perhaps matches TRBD1 (5 bases). Germline V gives CDR1 SGHNT, CDR2 YYREEE (reference sequence). The CDR3 extends over 15 amino acids. Deletions cut 4 bases from V and 6 bases from J, with 16 bases between. CDR3 amino acids: CASSHQTGNAGELFF. The CDR3 DNA reads TGTGCCAGCAGCCACCAAACAGGCAACGCCGGGGAGCTGTTTTTT.

This clonotype was observed a handful of times. The chain uses TRBV7-8 and TRBJ2-1; maybe TRBD1 (6 bases). V was shortened by 5 bases and J by 2 bases, with 13 bases between the two germline ends. The CDR3 spans 15 residues. Germline V gives CDR1 SGHVS, CDR2 FQNEAQ. This CDR3 is CASSATGTTYNEQFF. Here the CDR3 DNA reads TGTGCCAGCAGCGCGACCGGGACAACCTACAATGAGCAGTTCTTC.

The chain joins TRBV20-1 to TRBJ2-7; D is perhaps TRBD2 (5 bases). Trimming took 0 bases from V and 1 from J, leaving 22 bases between them. This CDR3 spans 18 amino acids. Per germline, CDR1 DFQATT and CDR2 SNEGSKA (reference sequence). The CDR3 nucleotides are TGCAGTGCTAGAGATAGTATCCCGAGGAGGATACAATCCTACGAGCAGTACTTC. It encodes CSARDSIPRRIQSYEQYF.

This clonotype was recorded a few times. The rearrangement links TRBV20-1 to TRBJ2-5; D may match TRBD1 or TRBD2 (5 bases each). In germline, CDR1 is DFQATT, CDR2 SNEGSKA (reference sequence). Trimming stripped 3 bases from V and 5 bases from J, with 16 bases between. The CDR3 runs 14 residues. As DNA, the CDR3 is TGCAGTGCTAGGGCCTTTGGGGGTGGGGAGACCCAGTACTTC. Residues: CSARAFGGGETQYF.

Ten or more counts support this clonotype. This chain uses TRBV18 with TRBJ2-1; D may be TRBD1 (6 bases). The CDR3 has 13 amino acids. Germline assignment: CDR1 KGHSH and CDR2 LQKENI. V dropped 3 bases and J dropped 7 bases, with 10 bases sitting between them. The CDR3 nucleotides are TGTGCCAGCTCACCGCTCGGGACAAATGAGCAGTTCTTC. This codes for CASSPLGTNEQFF.

This clonotype was seen more than once but under ten times. The V call is TRBV27, the J call TRBJ2-7, with D unresolved. The V end was cut by 5 bases, the J end by 3 bases, with 11 bases between. Germline CDR1 MNHEY, CDR2 SMNVEV (reference sequence). The CDR3 covers 13 residues. The chain's CDR3 is CASSQPPFYEQYF. CDR3 coding DNA: TGTGCCAGCAGTCAACCTCCTTTCTACGAGCAGTACTTC.

This clonotype was seen a handful of times. The CDR3 DNA is TGTGCCATCAGGGACAGGCGTGCGTACAATGAGCAGTTCTTC. It is translated as CAIRDRRAYNEQFF. The chain combines TRBV10-3 with TRBJ2-1; 7 nucleotides align to TRBD1. From germline, CDR1 is ENHRY and CDR2 SYGVKD. V was pared by 6 bases and J by 4 bases, with 6 bases of the junction left unmatched. This CDR3 is built from 14 residues.

V is TRBV2 and J is TRBJ2-1; tentatively, D is TRBD1 (6 bases). This CDR3 has 12 residues. Trimming cost V 4 bases and J 7 bases, with 8 bases left between them. In germline, CDR1 is SNHLY, CDR2 FYNNEI. The DNA for the CDR3 is TGTGCCAGCAGTGCAGGGGTTAATGAGCAGTTCTTC. It translates to CASSAGVNEQFF.

This clonotype was seen repeatedly, ten times or more. The chain employs TRBV20-1 and TRBJ2-5; a weak D match, TRBD2 (7 bases). The CDR3 spans 17 residues. The V gene's germline CDR1 is DFQATT and CDR2 SNEGSKA (reference sequence). Trimming pared 3 bases from V and 1 base from J, leaving 21 bases between. CDR3 sequence (DNA): TGCAGTGCTAGGCCGCTTATGTTGCGGGGGCCCCAAGAGACCCAGTACTTC. Its protein is CSARPLMLRGPQETQYF.

There are a few counts of this clonotype. The genes are TRBV20-1 and TRBJ2-3; no reliable D call. V gave up 6 bases and J gave up 0 bases, with 16 bases separating them. This CDR3 region has 15 residues. Germline V gives CDR1 DFQATT, CDR2 SNEGSKA (reference sequence). CDR3: CSAGVGSSSTDTQYF. The CDR3 DNA reads as TGCAGTGCCGGCGTGGGCAGTTCTAGCACAGATACGCAGTATTTT.

This clonotype was recorded many times. The gene calls are TRBV4-3 and TRBJ2-7; 7 positions agree with TRBD2. The V gene end was trimmed by 1 base and the J gene end by 1 base; junction bases not matched to a gene: 10. CDR1 and CDR2 from the germline V gene are LGHNA and YSLEER. The CDR3 length is 17 residues. The CDR3 nucleotides are TGCGCCAGCAGCCAAGTAGGTTCCGGGGGGTCTTCCTACGAGCAGTACTTC. This sequence encodes CASSQVGSGGSSYEQYF.